This T cell receptor (beta chain) came from a study of T cells after yellow fever vaccination. At the level of the study: Preparation of the low-cell-number fractions used SMART-Seq v4 Ultra Low Input.

Remarks on this clonotype: Its target is not known.

Study-wide results and limits: A weaker secondary response peaked on day 5, the primary on day 15. The CD4 and CD8 compartments had a small share of their clonotypes in common.

They built TCR cDNA with 5'RACE template switching, a step that put in a universal primer site and UMIs. TCRdb re-called the 5' RACE reads through MiXCR, storing one row per CDR3 protein. The sample includes some 240,000 distinct CDR3 sequences, around 4.9% seen only once; the top ten take less than 3.5%. CDR1 SGHRS and CDR2 YFSETQ come from the germline V gene. CDR3 size: 15 residues. The germline V and J ends were trimmed by 4 bases and 7 bases, with 20 bases remaining between them. The chain combines TRBV5-1 with TRBJ2-5; D possibly matches TRBD1 or TRBD2 (6 bases each). This material consisted of CD4+ T cells sorted from PBMCs, taken on the day of the yellow fever booster vaccination. This clonotype was obtained from a man in his late teens or twenties who received the YFV17D yellow fever vaccine. CDR3 residues: CASSPGTLGAVTQYF. CDR3 bases: TGCGCCAGCAGCCCCGGGACTTTGGGGGCAGTGACCCAGTACTTC.